The rows below give T cell receptor beta chains drawn from one sample of a study of HIV-infected patients and healthy controls. MiXCR, run by TCRdb on the 5' RACE reads, gives a single entry per CDR3 protein. The sample includes some 20,000 distinct CDR3 sequences, more than 10% of them seen just once. Sequences were obtained from blood. These receptors all come from an adult in good health. Each CDR3 is given with its conserved first and last residue. The D gene is left open where the match is weak. Size values are once, few and many counts, or a class for expanded clones, and some rows have none.

clone_size	v_call	j_call	d_call	cdr3_aa	cdr3_nt
many	TRBV14	TRBJ1-4	TRBD1	CASSQEYRGAGKLFF	TGTGCCAGCAGCCAAGAGTACAGGGGAGCTGGAAAACTGTTTTTT
.	TRBV7-2	TRBJ2-3	.	CASSLVGGRSTDTQYF	TGTGCCAGCAGCTTAGTAGGGGGTCGAAGCACAGATACGCAGTATTTT
many	TRBV6-5	TRBJ1-4	.	CASSYTGVPNEKLFF	TGTGCCAGCAGTTACACTGGGGTACCTAATGAAAAACTGTTTTTT
.	TRBV3-1	TRBJ1-5	.	CASSPRGAAQPQHF	TGTGCCAGCAGCCCACGGGGCGCAGCCCAGCCCCAGCATTTT